This T cell receptor beta chain was identified in a study of coeliac disease. The study's findings and limits: Known gliadin-specific TRB sequences: about 55% of the 18 coeliac samples, only 1 of 6 controls.

A note on this clone: Its antigen is not identified.

Trimming removed 3 bases from V and 5 bases from J, with 4 bases in between. This CDR3 spans 11 amino acids. The germline gives CDR1 SEHNR, CDR2 FQNEAQ (reference sequence). The repertoire was sequenced with immunoSEQ multiplex PCR; TCRdb's copy has only in-frame clones and lacks some. This table holds 2,000 to 2,500 clones, around two thirds found once. The chain has TRBV7-9 and TRBJ2-5; D remains unclear. The sequenced sample was lamina propria lymphocytes from the gut. This clonotype was obtained from a woman between 45 and 60 years old with celiac disease on a gluten-free diet. The CDR3 DNA sequence: TGTGCCAGCAGCTTTAGTGAGACCCAGTACTTC. This encodes CASSFSETQYF.